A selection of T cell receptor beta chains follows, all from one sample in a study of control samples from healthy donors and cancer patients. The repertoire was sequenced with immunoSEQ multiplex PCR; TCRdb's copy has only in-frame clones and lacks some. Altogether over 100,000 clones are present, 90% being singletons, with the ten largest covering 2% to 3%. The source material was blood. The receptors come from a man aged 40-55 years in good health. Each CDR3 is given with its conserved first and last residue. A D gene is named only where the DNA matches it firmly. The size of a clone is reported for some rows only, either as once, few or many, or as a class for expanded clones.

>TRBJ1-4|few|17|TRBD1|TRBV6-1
CASSERWLRQGGEKLFF
TGTGCCAGCAGTGAAAGGTGGTTACGACAGGGGGGCGAAAAACTGTTTTTT
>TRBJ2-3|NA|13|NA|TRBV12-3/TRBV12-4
CASSPPSTDTQYF
TGTGCCAGCAGTCCCCCCAGCACAGATACGCAGTATTTT
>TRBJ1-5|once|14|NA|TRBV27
CASSSGTPNQPQHF
TGTGCCAGCAGTTCCGGGACTCCTAATCAGCCCCAGCATTTT
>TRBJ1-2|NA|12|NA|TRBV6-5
CASANRGNGYTF
TGTGCCAGCGCGAATAGGGGAAATGGCTACACCTTC
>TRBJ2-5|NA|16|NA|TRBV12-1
CASSRESPSGEETQYF
TGTGCCAGCAGCAGGGAGTCGCCGAGCGGGGAAGAGACCCAGTACTTC
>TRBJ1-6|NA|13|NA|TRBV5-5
CASRLTANSPLHF
TGTGCCAGCAGATTGACGGCTAATTCACCCCTCCACTTT
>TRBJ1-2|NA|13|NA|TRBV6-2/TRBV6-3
CASSTGGAGGYTF
TGTGCCAGCAGTACGGGGGGAGCAGGGGGCTACACCTTC
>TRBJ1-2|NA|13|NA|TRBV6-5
CASSNTGNYGYTF
TGTGCCAGCAGTAACACAGGGAACTATGGCTACACCTTC
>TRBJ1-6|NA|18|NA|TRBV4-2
CASSQEGAFGGGNSPLHF
TGTGCCAGCAGCCAAGAGGGGGCTTTTGGTGGCGGGAATTCACCCCTCCACTTT
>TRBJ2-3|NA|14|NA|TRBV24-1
CATSPWGSTDTQYF
TGTGCCACCTCGCCCTGGGGCAGCACAGATACGCAGTATTTT
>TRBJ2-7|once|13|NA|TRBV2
CACRQPSSYEQYF
TGTGCCTGCCGACAGCCTTCCTCCTACGAGCAGTACTTC
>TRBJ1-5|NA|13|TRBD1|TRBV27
CASGGTGRQPQHF
TGTGCCAGTGGAGGGACAGGGCGTCAGCCCCAGCATTTT
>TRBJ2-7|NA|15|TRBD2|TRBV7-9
CASSRTSGPSYEQYF
TGTGCCAGCAGCCGTACTAGCGGGCCGTCCTACGAGCAGTACTTC
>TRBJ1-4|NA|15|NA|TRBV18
CASSPGRAPGEKLFF
TGTGCCAGCTCACCGGGTCGGGCTCCAGGAGAAAAACTGTTTTTT
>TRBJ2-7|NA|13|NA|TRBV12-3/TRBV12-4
CASRPGRTYEQYF
TGTGCCAGCAGACCGGGGCGTACGTACGAGCAGTACTTC
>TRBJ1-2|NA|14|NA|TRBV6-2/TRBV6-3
CASNPGHPGAGYTF
TGTGCCAGCAACCCGGGACACCCAGGCGCTGGCTACACCTTC
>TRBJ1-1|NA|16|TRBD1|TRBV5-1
CASSSRDRGLHTEAFF
TGCGCCAGCAGCTCCCGGGACAGGGGGCTTCACACTGAAGCTTTCTTT
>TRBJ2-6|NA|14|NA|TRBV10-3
CAISDRAGANVLTF
TGTGCCATCAGTGACAGGGCTGGGGCCAACGTCCTGACTTTC
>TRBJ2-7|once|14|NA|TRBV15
CATSRDRGTGEQYF
TGTGCCACCAGCAGAGACAGGGGAACGGGCGAGCAGTACTTC
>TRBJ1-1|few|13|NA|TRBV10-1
CASKKGLNTEAFF
TGCGCCAGCAAGAAGGGATTGAACACTGAAGCTTTCTTT
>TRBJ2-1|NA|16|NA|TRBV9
CASSVLSGESYNEQFF
TGTGCCAGCAGCGTATTATCAGGGGAGTCCTACAATGAGCAGTTCTTC
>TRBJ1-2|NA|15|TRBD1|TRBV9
CASSVEDRVSTGYTF
TGTGCCAGCAGCGTAGAGGACAGGGTCTCAACTGGCTACACCTTC
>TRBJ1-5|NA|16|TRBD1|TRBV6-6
CASSWDRDYSNQPQHF
TGTGCCAGCAGTTGGGACAGGGACTATAGCAATCAGCCCCAGCATTTT
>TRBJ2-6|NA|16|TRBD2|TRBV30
CAWSVGRVSGANVLTF
TGTGCCTGGAGTGTCGGGAGGGTCTCTGGGGCCAACGTCCTGACTTTC
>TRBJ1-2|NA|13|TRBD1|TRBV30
CAWSGGTGNGYTF
TGTGCCTGGAGTGGAGGGACAGGGAATGGCTACACCTTC
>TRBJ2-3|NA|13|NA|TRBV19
CASSTLLADTQYF
TGTGCCAGTAGTACTTTACTAGCAGATACGCAGTATTTT
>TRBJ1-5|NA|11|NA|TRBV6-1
CASSEKKIQHF
TGTGCCAGCAGTGAGAAAAAGATCCAGCATTTT
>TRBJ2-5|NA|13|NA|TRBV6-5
CASTKRDGETQYF
TGTGCCAGCACTAAAAGGGATGGAGAGACCCAGTACTTC
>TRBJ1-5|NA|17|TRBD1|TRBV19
CASRPFLQGASNQPQHF
TGTGCCAGTAGGCCCTTTCTACAGGGGGCTAGCAATCAGCCCCAGCATTTT
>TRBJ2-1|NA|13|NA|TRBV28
CASSSKIYNEQFF
TGTGCCAGCAGTTCGAAGATCTACAATGAGCAGTTCTTC
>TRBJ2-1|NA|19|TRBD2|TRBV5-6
CASSSSVWRGGRYYNEQFF
TGTGCCAGCAGCTCCTCGGTCTGGCGGGGGGGCCGTTATTACAATGAGCAGTTCTTC
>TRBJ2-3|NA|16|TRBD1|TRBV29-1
CSVALTGTGGSDTQYF
TGCAGCGTTGCCCTTACCGGGACAGGGGGCTCAGATACGCAGTATTTT